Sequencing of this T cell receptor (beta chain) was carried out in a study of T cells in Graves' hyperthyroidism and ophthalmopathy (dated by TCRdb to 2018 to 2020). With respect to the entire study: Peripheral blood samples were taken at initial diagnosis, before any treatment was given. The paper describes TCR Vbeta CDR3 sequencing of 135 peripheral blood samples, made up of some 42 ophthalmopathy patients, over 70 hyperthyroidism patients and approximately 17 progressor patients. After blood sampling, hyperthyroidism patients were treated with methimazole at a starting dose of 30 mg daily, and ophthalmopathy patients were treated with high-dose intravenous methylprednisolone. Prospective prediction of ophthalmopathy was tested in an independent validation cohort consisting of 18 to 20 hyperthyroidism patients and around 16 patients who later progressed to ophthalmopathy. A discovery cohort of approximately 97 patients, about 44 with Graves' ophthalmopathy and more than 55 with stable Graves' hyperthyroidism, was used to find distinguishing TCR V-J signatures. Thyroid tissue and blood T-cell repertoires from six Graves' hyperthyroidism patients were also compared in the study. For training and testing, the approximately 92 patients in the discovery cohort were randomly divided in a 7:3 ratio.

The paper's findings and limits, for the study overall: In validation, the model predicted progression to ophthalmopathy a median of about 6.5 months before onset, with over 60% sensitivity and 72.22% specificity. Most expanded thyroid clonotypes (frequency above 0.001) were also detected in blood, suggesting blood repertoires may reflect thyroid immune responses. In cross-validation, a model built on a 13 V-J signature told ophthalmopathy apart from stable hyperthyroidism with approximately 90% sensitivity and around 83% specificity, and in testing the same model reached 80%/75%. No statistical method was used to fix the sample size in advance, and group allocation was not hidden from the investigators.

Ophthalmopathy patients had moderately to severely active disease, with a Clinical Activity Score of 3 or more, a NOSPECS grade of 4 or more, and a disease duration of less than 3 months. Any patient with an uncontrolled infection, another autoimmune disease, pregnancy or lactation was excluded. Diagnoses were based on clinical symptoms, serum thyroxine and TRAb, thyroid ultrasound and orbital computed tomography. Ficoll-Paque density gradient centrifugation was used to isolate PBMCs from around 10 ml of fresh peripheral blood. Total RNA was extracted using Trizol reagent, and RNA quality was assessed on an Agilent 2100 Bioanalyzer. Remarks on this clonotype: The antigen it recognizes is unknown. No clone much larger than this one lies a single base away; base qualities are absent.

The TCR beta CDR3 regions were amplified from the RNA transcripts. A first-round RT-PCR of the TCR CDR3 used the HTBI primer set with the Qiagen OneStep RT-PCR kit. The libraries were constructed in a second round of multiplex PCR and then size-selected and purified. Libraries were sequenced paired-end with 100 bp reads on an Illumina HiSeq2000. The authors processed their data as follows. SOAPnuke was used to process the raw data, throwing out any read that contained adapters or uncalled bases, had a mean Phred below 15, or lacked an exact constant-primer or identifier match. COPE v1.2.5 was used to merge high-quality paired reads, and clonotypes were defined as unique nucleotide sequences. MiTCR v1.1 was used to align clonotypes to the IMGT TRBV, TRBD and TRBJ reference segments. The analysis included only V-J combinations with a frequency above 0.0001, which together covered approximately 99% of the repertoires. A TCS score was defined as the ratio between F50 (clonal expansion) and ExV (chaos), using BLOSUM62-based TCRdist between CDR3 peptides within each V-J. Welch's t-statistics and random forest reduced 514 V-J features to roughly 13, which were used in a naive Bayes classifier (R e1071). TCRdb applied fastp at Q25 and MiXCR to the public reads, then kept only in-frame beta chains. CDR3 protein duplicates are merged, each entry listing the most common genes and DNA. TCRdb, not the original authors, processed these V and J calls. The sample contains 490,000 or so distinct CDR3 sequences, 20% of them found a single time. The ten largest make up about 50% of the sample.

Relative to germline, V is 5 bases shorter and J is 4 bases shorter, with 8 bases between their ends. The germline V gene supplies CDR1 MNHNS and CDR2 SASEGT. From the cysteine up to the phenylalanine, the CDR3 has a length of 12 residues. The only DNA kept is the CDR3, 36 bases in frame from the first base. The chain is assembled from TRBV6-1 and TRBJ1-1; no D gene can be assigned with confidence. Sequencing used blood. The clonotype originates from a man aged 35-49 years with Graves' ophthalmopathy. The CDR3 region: CASSSGSTEAFF. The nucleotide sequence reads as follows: TGTGCCAGCAGTTCCGGGTCCACTGAAGCTTTCTTT.